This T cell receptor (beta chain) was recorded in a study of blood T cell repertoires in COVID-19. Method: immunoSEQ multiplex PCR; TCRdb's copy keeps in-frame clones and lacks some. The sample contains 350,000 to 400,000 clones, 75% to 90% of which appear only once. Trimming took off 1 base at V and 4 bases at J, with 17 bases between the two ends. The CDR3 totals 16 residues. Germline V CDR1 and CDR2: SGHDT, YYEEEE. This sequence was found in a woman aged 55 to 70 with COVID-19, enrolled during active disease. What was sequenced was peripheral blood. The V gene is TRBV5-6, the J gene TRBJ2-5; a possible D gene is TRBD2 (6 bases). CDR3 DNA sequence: TGTGCCAGCAGCTTGTGGGTGCGGGGCCTTTTAGAGACCCAGTACTTC. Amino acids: CASSLWVRGLLETQYF.